This T cell receptor beta chain comes out of a study of T cell changes during pregnancy in multiple sclerosis. V lost 3 bases, J lost 6 bases, and 17 bases lay in between. CDR1 is LNHDA and CDR2 is SQIVND in the germline V gene (reference sequence). The CDR3 is 16 residues long. Clones were sequenced by immunoSEQ multiplex PCR, and TCRdb holds only the in-frame ones, with some missing. The sample carries approximately 20,000 clones, less than 90% recorded once. This sample comprised CD8+ T cells from peripheral blood mononuclear cells, obtained after pregnancy. The receptor was isolated from a female donor with multiple sclerosis, enrolled in a pregnancy study. The chain carries TRBV19 and TRBJ2-2; D not certain. Here the CDR3 reads CASSILSVVVAGELFF. The CDR3 coding sequence is TGTGCCAGTAGTATTCTCTCAGTGGTTGTCGCCGGGGAGCTGTTTTTT. The whole variable domain, remainder taken from reference TRBV19 and TRBJ2-2, is DGGITQSPKYLFRKEGQNVTLSCEQNLNHDAMYWYRQDPGQGLRLIYYSQIVNDFQKGDIAEGYSVSREKKESFPLTVTSAQKNPTAFYLCASSILSVVVAGELFFGEGSRLTVL.